The 7 T cell receptor beta chains below were found in one sample sequenced in a study of T cell changes during pregnancy in multiple sclerosis. Produced via immunoSEQ multiplex PCR; TCRdb's table is partial and in-frame only. The table records roughly 110,000 clones, roughly 90% of them present only once. Source: peripheral blood, taken after pregnancy. Receptors originate from a female donor with multiple sclerosis, enrolled in a pregnancy study.

This sequence joins TRBV6-1 and TRBJ1-5; TRBD1 matches at 7 bases. The trim removed 8 bases at V and 3 bases at J, leaving 4 bases unmatched. The CDR3 runs 13 residues. Germline-derived CDR1 and CDR2 are MNHNS and SASEGT. CDR3 sequence reads: CASQGTVNQPQHF. The CDR3 coding sequence is TGTGCCAGCCAGGGGACAGTCAATCAGCCCCAGCATTTT.

This clone was seen at least ten times. The rearrangement links TRBV5-6 to TRBJ2-7; a possible D gene is TRBD2 (6 bases). V dropped 2 bases and J dropped 0 bases, with 12 bases sitting between them. The length of the CDR3 is 15 residues. From germline, CDR1 is SGHDT and CDR2 YYEEEE. The CDR3 here is CASSFQAGLSYEQYF. The CDR3 DNA is TGTGCCAGCAGCTTCCAAGCGGGCCTCTCCTACGAGCAGTACTTC.

The chain joins TRBV14 to TRBJ2-7; weak D call: TRBD2 (6 bases). The germline V gene has CDR1 SGHDN and CDR2 FVKESK. This CDR3 comprises 16 residues. V lost 1 base and J lost 8, with 21 bases in between. Here the CDR3 DNA reads TGTGCCAGCAGCCAAGTATGGGGGGAACTCTACGTTAAGCAGTACTTC. The encoded protein is CASSQVWGELYVKQYF. The full variable domain, rest sourced from reference TRBV14 and TRBJ2-7, is EAGVTQFPSHSVIEKGQTVTLRCDPISGHDNLYWYRRVMGKEIKFLLHFVKESKQDESGMPNNRFLAERTGGTYSTLKVQPAELEDSGVYFCASSQVWGELYVKQYFGPGTRLTVT.

V and J are TRBV27 and TRBJ2-1, with D perhaps TRBD2 (6 bases). The CDR3 spans 17 residues. Per germline, CDR1 MNHEY and CDR2 SMNVEV (reference sequence). Between the trimmed V and J ends, which lost 2 bases and 5 bases, there was a span of 19 bases. The CDR3 here is CASSLNGGLGRNNEQFF. The DNA of the CDR3 is TGTGCCAGCAGTTTAAACGGCGGCCTGGGGAGGAACAATGAGCAGTTCTTC.

V gene TRBV11-2 combines with J gene TRBJ2-1; D not certain. Germline CDR1 SGHAT, CDR2 FQNNGV. Trimming pared 1 base from V and 10 bases from J, leaving 8 bases between. The CDR3 runs 12 residues. The CDR3 DNA reads as TGTGCCAGCAGCTTAGGGATCGGGGAGCAGTTCTTC. Encoded protein: CASSLGIGEQFF.

In DNA form, the CDR3 reads TGTGCCAGCAGCCCCCCCGGAGCCCCTTACGAGCAGTACTTC. Translated: CASSPPGAPYEQYF. The chain joins TRBV21-1 to TRBJ2-7; the tabulated D call, TRBD2, remains unverified against the DNA. TRBV21-1 is a recognized pseudogene. The CDR3 is 14 amino acids.

The V and J genes are TRBV6-1 and TRBJ2-7; possible D gene TRBD1, 5 bases. Germline CDR1 MNHNS, CDR2 SASEGT. Trimming removed 7 bases at V and 0 bases at J, with 16 bases between. This CDR3 has 15 amino acids. The CDR3 DNA sequence: TGTGCCAGCACTGACCCGACAGCCCGCTCCTACGAGCAGTACTTC. This translates into CASTDPTARSYEQYF.